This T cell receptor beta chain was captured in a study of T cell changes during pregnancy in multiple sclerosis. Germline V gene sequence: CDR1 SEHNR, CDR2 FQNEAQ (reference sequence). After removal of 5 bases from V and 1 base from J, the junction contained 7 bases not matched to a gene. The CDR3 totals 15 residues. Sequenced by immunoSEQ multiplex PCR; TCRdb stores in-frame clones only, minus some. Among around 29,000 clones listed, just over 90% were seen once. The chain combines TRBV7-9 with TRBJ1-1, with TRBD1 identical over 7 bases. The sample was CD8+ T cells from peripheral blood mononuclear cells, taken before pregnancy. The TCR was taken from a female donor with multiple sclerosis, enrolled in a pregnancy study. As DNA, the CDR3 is TGTGCCAGCAGCGGGACGGGACAGCCGAACACTGAAGCTTTCTTT. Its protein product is CASSGTGQPNTEAFF.